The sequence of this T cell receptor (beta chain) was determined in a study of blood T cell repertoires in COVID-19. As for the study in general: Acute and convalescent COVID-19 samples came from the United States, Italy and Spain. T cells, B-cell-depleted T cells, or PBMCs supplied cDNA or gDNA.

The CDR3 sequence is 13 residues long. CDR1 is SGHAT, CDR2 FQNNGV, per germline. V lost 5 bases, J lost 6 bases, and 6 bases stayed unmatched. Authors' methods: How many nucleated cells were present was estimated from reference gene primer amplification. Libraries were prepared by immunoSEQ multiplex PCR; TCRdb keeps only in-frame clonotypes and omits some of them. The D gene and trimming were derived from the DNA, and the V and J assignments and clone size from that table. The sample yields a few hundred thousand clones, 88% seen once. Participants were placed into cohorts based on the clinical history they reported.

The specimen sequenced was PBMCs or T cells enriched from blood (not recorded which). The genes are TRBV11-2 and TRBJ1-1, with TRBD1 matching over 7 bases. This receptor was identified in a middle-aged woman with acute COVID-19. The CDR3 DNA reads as TGTGCCAGCAGCCACCGAAGGGGGCCTGAAGCTTTCTTT. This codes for CASSHRRGPEAFF.